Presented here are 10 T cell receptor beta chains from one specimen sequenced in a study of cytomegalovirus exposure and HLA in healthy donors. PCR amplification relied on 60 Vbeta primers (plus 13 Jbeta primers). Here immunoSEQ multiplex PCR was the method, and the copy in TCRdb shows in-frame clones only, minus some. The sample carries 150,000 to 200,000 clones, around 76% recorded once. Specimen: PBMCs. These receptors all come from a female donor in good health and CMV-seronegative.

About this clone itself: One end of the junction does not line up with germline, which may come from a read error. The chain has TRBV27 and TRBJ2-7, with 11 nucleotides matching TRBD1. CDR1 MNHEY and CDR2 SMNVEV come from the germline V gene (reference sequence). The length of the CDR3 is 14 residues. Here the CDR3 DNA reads TGTGCCAGCAGATGGACAGGGGGCTCCCACGAGCAGTACTTC. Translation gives CASRWTGGSHEQYF.

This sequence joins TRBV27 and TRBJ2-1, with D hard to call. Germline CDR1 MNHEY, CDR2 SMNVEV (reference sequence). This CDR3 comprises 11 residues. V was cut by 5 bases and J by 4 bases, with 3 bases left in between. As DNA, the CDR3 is TGTGCCAGCAGTCATTACAATGAGCAGTTCTTC. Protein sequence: CASSHYNEQFF.

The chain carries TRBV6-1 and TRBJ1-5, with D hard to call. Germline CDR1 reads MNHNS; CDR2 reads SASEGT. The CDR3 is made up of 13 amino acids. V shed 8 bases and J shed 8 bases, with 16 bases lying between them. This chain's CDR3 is CASGASPVEPQHF. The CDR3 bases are TGTGCCAGCGGAGCGTCACCCGTAGAGCCCCAGCATTTT.

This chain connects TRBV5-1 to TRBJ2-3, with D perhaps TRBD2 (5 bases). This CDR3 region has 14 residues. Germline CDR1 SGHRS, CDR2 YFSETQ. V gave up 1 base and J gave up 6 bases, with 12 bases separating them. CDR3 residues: CASSLFDYGDTQYF. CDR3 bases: TGCGCCAGCAGCTTGTTTGACTACGGGGATACGCAGTATTTT.

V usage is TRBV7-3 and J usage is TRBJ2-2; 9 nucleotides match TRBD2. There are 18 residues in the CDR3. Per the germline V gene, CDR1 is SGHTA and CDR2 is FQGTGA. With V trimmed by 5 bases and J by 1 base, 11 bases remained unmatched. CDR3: CASSMGIASGVNTGELFF. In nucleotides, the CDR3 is TGTGCCAGCAGCATGGGGATCGCTAGCGGGGTGAACACCGGGGAGCTGTTTTTT.

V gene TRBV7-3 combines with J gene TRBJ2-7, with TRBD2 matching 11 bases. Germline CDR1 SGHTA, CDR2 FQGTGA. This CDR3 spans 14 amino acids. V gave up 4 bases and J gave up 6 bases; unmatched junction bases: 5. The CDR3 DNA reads TGTGCCAGCAGCTCGGCCGGACTAGCGGGCGAGCAGTACTTC. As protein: CASSSAGLAGEQYF.

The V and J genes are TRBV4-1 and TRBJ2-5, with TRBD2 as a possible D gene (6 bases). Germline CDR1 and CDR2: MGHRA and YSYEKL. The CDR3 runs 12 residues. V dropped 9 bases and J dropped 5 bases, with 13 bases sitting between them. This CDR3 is CASSRLGETQYF. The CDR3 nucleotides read TGCGCCAGTTCCCGACTAGGGGAGACCCAGTACTTC.

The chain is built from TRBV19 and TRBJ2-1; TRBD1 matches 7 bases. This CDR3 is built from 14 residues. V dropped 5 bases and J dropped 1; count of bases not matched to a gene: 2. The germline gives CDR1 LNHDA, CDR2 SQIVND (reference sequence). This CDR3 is CASSLTGSYNEQFF. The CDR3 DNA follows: TGTGCCAGTAGTTTGACAGGGTCCTACAATGAGCAGTTCTTC.

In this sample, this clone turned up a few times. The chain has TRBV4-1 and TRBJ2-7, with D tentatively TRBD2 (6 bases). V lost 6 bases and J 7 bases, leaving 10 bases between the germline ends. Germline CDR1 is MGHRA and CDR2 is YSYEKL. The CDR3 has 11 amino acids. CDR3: CASSSRGEQYF. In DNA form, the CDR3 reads TGCGCCAGCAGTTCTCGGGGGGAGCAGTACTTC.

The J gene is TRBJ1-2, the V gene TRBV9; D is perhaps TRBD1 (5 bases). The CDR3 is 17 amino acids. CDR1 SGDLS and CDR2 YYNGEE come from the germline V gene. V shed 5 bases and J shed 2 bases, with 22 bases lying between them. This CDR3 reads CASSLKGQDLPNYGYTF. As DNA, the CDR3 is TGTGCCAGCAGTCTAAAGGGGCAGGACCTACCAAACTATGGCTACACCTTC.